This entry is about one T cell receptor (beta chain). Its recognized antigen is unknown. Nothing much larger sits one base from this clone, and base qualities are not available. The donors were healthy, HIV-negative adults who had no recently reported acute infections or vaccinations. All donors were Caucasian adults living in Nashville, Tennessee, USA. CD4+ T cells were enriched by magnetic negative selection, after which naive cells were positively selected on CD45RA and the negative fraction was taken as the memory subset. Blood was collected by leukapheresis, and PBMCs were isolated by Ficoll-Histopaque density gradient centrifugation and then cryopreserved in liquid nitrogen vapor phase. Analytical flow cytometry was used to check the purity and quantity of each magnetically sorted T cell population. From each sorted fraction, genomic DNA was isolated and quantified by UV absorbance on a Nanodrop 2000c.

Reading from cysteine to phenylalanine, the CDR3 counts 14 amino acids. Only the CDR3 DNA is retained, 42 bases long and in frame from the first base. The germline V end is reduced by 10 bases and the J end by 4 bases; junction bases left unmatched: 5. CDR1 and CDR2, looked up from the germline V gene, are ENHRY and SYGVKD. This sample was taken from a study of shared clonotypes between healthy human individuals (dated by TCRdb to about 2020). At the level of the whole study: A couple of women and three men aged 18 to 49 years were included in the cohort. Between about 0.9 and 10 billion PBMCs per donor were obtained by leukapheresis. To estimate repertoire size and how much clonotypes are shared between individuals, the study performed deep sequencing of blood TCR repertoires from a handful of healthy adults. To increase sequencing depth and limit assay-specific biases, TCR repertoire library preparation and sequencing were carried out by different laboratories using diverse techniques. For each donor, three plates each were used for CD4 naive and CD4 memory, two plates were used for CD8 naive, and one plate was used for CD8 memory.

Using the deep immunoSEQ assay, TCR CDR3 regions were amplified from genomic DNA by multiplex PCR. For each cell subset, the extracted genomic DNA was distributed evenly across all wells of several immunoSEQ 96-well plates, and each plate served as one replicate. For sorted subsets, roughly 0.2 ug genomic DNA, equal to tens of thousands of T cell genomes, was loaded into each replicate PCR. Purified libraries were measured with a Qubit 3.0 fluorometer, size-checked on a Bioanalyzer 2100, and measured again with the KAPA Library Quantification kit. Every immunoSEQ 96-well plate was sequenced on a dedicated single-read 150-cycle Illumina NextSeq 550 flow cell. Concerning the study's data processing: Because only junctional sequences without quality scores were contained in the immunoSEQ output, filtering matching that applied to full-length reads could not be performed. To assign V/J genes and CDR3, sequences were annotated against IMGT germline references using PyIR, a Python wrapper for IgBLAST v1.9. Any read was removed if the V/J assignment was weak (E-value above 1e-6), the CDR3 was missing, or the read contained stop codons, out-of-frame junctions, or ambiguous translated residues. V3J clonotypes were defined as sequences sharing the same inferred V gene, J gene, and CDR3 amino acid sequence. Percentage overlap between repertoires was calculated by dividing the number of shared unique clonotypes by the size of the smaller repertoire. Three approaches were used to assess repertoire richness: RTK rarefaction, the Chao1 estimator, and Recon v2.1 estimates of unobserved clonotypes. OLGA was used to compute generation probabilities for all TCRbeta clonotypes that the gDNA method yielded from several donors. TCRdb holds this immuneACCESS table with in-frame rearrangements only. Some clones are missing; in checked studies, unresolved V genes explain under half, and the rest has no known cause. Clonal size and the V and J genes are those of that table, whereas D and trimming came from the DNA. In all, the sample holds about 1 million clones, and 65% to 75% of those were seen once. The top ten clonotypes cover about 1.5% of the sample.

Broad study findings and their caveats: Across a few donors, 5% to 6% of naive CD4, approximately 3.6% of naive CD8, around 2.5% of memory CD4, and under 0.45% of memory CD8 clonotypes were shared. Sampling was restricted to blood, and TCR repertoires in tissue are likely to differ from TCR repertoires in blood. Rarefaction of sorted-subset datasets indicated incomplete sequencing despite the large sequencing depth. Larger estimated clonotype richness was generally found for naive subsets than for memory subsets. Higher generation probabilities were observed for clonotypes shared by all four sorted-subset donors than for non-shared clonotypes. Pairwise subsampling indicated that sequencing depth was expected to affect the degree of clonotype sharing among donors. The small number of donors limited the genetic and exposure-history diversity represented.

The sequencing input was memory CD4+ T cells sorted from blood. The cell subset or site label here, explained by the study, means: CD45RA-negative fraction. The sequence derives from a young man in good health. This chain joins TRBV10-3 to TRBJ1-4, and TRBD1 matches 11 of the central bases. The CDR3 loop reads CATGGTGGNEKLFF. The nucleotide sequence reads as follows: TGTGCCACCGGGGGGACAGGGGGTAATGAAAAACTGTTTTTT.